What follows are 18 T cell receptor beta chains derived from one specimen sequenced in a study of T cell repertoires in ileal Crohn's disease. The protocol was immunoSEQ multiplex PCR, while the TCRdb copy is restricted to in-frame clones and leaves out a portion. The table shows about 15,000 clones, with about 76% occurring only once. Specified time point: inflamed ileum from the surgical specimen. The sequencing input was ileal tissue. Source of these receptors: an adult with Crohn's disease.

The chain couples TRBV28 to TRBJ2-1; no clear D gene. V was pared by 1 base and J by 6 bases, with 7 bases between. CDR1 is MDHEN, CDR2 SYDVKM, per germline. The CDR3 is 13 residues long. CDR3 sequence: CASSLSRLNEQFF. For the CDR3, the DNA is TGTGCCAGCAGTTTATCTCGACTCAATGAGCAGTTCTTC.

V gene TRBV5-6 combines with J gene TRBJ1-1; 9 positions match TRBD1. From germline, CDR1 is SGHDT and CDR2 YYEEEE. The CDR3 sequence is 14 residues long. Trimming took 4 bases from V and 6 from J; bases not matched to a gene: 7. Written as DNA, the CDR3 is TGTGCCAGCAGCGCTGGGACAGGGCTTGCTGAAGCTTTCTTT. Translated: CASSAGTGLAEAFF.

This CDR3 is CASSATSGGYNEQFF. The CDR3 DNA follows: TGTGCCAGCAGCGCGACTAGCGGGGGATACAATGAGCAGTTCTTC. The V gene is TRBV9, the J gene TRBJ2-1; the match to TRBD2 covers 12 bases. The CDR3 runs to 15 residues. Unmatched junction bases numbered 2, after V lost 3 bases and J lost 4 bases. Germline V gene sequence: CDR1 SGDLS, CDR2 YYNGEE.

The chain carries TRBV11-2 and TRBJ2-5; either TRBD1 or TRBD2 may supply D (5 bases each). V shed 5 bases and J shed 4 bases, with 14 bases lying between them. Looked up from germline, CDR1 is SGHAT and CDR2 is FQNNGV. The CDR3 spans 14 residues. This chain's CDR3 is CASSPERGSETQYF. CDR3 coding DNA: TGTGCCAGCAGCCCGGAGAGGGGTTCAGAGACCCAGTACTTC. Based on the CDR3 plus reference TRBV11-2 and TRBJ2-5, the full variable domain is EAGVAQSPRYKIIEKRQSVAFWCNPISGHATLYWYQQILGQGPKLLIQFQNNGVVDDSQLPKDRFSAERLKGVDSTLKIQPAKLEDSAVYLCASSPERGSETQYFGPGTRLLVL.

This chain joins TRBV27 and TRBJ2-1; 9 bases fit TRBD2. Germline V lookup: CDR1 MNHEY, CDR2 SMNVEV (reference sequence). Germline trimming cut 6 bases from V and 2 bases from J; bases unmatched to any gene: 2. The CDR3 contains 14 residues. CDR3 in amino acids: CASRTSGTYNEQFF. CDR3 in DNA: TGTGCCAGCAGGACTAGCGGAACCTACAATGAGCAGTTCTTC.

V usage is TRBV2 and J usage is TRBJ2-7; D unresolved. Germline loops: CDR1 SNHLY, CDR2 FYNNEI. This CDR3 is built from 11 residues. V shed 4 bases and J shed 6 bases, with 7 bases lying between them. The CDR3 loop is CASSAYGEQYF. The CDR3 nucleotides are TGTGCCAGCAGTGCCTATGGCGAGCAGTACTTC.

This clone ranks as large. V usage is TRBV5-1 and J usage is TRBJ1-2, with 12 nucleotides matching TRBD1. V lost 0 bases and J lost 1; bases outside the gene matches: 7. From germline, CDR1 is SGHRS and CDR2 YFSETQ. There are 18 residues in the CDR3. The CDR3 here is CASSLEGTGGAGNYGYTF. CDR3 bases: TGCGCCAGCAGCTTGGAGGGGACAGGGGGCGCGGGTAACTATGGCTACACCTTC.

J is TRBJ2-5 and V is TRBV6-6; D is perhaps TRBD2 (5 bases). Germline CDR1 is MNHNY and CDR2 is SVGAGI (reference sequence). The CDR3 has 14 residues. V was clipped by 2 bases and J by 5 bases, with 12 bases between them. CDR3 DNA: TGTGCCAGCAGTTACATCGGGGTGGGGGAGACCCAGTACTTC. Amino acid sequence: CASSYIGVGETQYF.

This clone is medium-sized (0.01 to 0.1%) within its sample. The genes are TRBV7-2 and TRBJ2-7; 8 bases match TRBD2. This CDR3 has 13 residues. CDR1 SGHTA and CDR2 FQGNSA come from the germline V gene. The trim removed 6 bases at V and 6 bases at J, leaving 7 bases unmatched. CDR3 loop: CASSASRGGEQYF. As DNA, the CDR3 is TGTGCCAGCAGTGCGTCTCGGGGGGGCGAGCAGTACTTC.

The chain is built from TRBV5-5 and TRBJ2-7; D remains ambiguous. The V end lost 2 bases, the J end lost 2 bases, and 8 bases lay between the germline ends. Germline V gene lookup returns CDR1 SGHKS and CDR2 YYEKEE (reference sequence). This CDR3 spans 13 amino acids. In DNA form, the CDR3 reads TGTGCCAGCAGCTTCGGAACAGCCTACGAGCAGTACTTC. Residues: CASSFGTAYEQYF.

The chain has TRBV7-2 and TRBJ2-3, with D tentatively TRBD2 (5 bases). With 5 bases removed from V and 1 base from J, the gap between germline ends came to 16 bases. This CDR3 has 16 residues. Germline V CDR1 and CDR2: SGHTA, FQGNSA. The CDR3 protein is CASSPSASRRTDTQYF. For the CDR3, the DNA is TGTGCCAGCAGCCCATCGGCTAGCCGACGCACAGATACGCAGTATTTT.

The CDR3 DNA reads as TGTGCCAGCAGTTACTCTCCGGGACAGGGCAATGAAAAACTGTTTTTT. Its translation is CASSYSPGQGNEKLFF. The chain uses TRBV6-5 and TRBJ1-4, with 9 bases lining up with TRBD1. There are 16 residues in the CDR3. CDR1 and CDR2 (germline): MNHEY, SVGAGI. V lost 0 bases, J lost 5 bases, and 4 bases stayed unmatched.

The rearrangement joins TRBV5-1 to TRBJ2-7, with TRBD1 as a possible D gene (5 bases). Germline V gene sequence: CDR1 SGHRS, CDR2 YFSETQ. V was trimmed by 0 bases and J by 0 bases, leaving 7 bases between them. CDR3 length: 14 amino acids. CDR3 sequence: CASSLGQSSYEQYF. CDR3 nucleotides: TGCGCCAGCAGCTTGGGACAGAGCTCCTACGAGCAGTACTTC. Full variable domain (remainder filled in from reference TRBV5-1 and TRBJ2-7): KAGVTQTPRYLIKTRGQQVTLSCSPISGHRSVSWYQQTPGQGLQFLFEYFSETQRNKGNFPGRFSGRQFSNSRSEMNVSTLELGDSALYLCASSLGQSSYEQYFGPGTRLTVT.

The gene calls are TRBV10-1 and TRBJ2-7; possible D gene TRBD2, 6 bases. This CDR3 spans 14 amino acids. Deletions cut 2 bases from V and 6 bases from J, with 14 bases between. CDR1 WNHNN and CDR2 SYGVQD come from the germline V gene (reference sequence). The CDR3 region is CASSEGLADGEQYF. The CDR3 DNA is TGCGCCAGCAGTGAGGGTTTAGCGGATGGCGAGCAGTACTTC.

This rearrangement joins TRBV4-1 to TRBJ2-7; D call uncertain. Germline V gene data show CDR1 as MGHRA and CDR2 as YSYEKL. This CDR3 contains 14 residues. Trimming shortened V by 1 base and J by 3 bases, and 10 bases separated the two germline ends. The CDR3 nucleotides are TGCGCCAGCAGCCAAGTGGGCCAGAGCTACGAGCAGTACTTC. The encoded protein is CASSQVGQSYEQYF.

The chain recombines TRBV4-1 with TRBJ2-2; 13 nucleotides line up with TRBD2. With V trimmed by 0 bases and J by 1 base, 5 bases remained unmatched. Germline V gene lookup returns CDR1 MGHRA and CDR2 YSYEKL. This CDR3 is built from 19 residues. This CDR3 is CASSQDPGLAGRNTGELFF. CDR3 DNA: TGCGCCAGCAGCCAAGATCCGGGACTAGCGGGGAGGAACACCGGGGAGCTGTTTTTT.

This clone qualifies as medium-sized. This chain uses TRBV6-1 with TRBJ1-5; D is unclear. The CDR3 runs to 13 residues. Trimming left V 2 bases short and J 4 bases short, with 6 bases between. CDR1 is MNHNS, CDR2 SASEGT, per germline. Written as DNA, the CDR3 is TGTGCCAGCAGTGAACAGCTTAATCAGCCCCAGCATTTT. Its protein product is CASSEQLNQPQHF.

This rearrangement joins TRBV7-9 to TRBJ1-3; D might be TRBD1 (5 bases). The V end was cut by 2 bases, the J end by 0 bases, with 11 bases between. Germline values: CDR1 SEHNR, CDR2 FQNEAQ (reference sequence). The CDR3 consists of 16 residues. In DNA form, the CDR3 reads TGTGCCAGCAGCTTAAGAGACAGACCCTCTGGAAACACCATATATTTT. Translated: CASSLRDRPSGNTIYF. Full variable domain (remainder filled in from reference TRBV7-9 and TRBJ1-3): DTGVSQNPRHKITKRGQNVTFRCDPISEHNRLYWYRQTLGQGPEFLTYFQNEAQLEKSRLLSDRFSAERPKGSFSTLEIQRTEQGDSAMYLCASSLRDRPSGNTIYFGEGSWLTVV.